Listed below are T cell receptor beta chains from one sample, sequenced in a study of beta chain features in type 1 diabetes. TCRdb's copy holds only in-frame clones and misses some; the assay was immunoSEQ multiplex PCR. This sample carries roughly 280,000 clones, 24% of them seen once, and the ten largest clones take about 0.012%. Source material: naive CD4+ T cells from blood. These receptors were collected from a woman aged 30 to 39 with type 1 diabetes. The CDR3 runs from the conserved cysteine through the conserved F or W. A D gene is named only where the DNA matches it firmly. Clone size is given for some rows only: seen once, a few or many times, or a class if the clone is expanded.

V,size,J,D,CDR3,DNA
TRBV11-2,NA,TRBJ2-1,TRBD2,CASSHPGLAGNEQFF,TGTGCCAGCAGCCACCCGGGACTAGCGGGCAATGAGCAGTTCTTC
TRBV29-1,NA,TRBJ1-1,NA,CSVGGRWGTEAFF,TGCAGCGTTGGAGGGAGATGGGGCACTGAAGCTTTCTTT
TRBV4-2,few,TRBJ2-7,TRBD2,CASSQRLAEPPYEQYF,TGTGCCAGCAGCCAGCGACTAGCGGAACCGCCCTACGAGCAGTACTTC
TRBV29-1,NA,TRBJ1-3,NA,CSVEDLRGGNTIYF,TGCAGCGTTGAAGATTTAAGGGGAGGAAACACCATATATTTT
TRBV28,NA,TRBJ2-4,TRBD2,CASSFWGGLAKNIQYF,TGTGCCAGCAGTTTTTGGGGGGGACTAGCCAAAAACATTCAGTACTTC
TRBV5-6,NA,TRBJ2-7,TRBD1,CASSEWGQLSYEQYF,TGTGCCAGCAGCGAATGGGGACAGCTTAGCTACGAGCAGTACTTC
TRBV15,few,TRBJ1-4,NA,CATSRDSNEKLFF,TGTGCCACCAGCAGAGACAGTAATGAAAAACTGTTTTTT
TRBV6-5,few,TRBJ1-2,NA,CASSYSTGAPMTYTF,TGTGCCAGCAGTTACTCAACGGGAGCCCCTATGACCTACACCTTC
TRBV9,NA,TRBJ2-1,NA,CASSVGRNEQFF,TGTGCCAGCAGCGTGGGGCGCAATGAGCAGTTCTTC
TRBV7-2,NA,TRBJ1-2,TRBD1,CASSTDRVGGYTF,TGTGCCAGCAGCACCGACAGGGTGGGAGGCTACACCTTC
TRBV2,NA,TRBJ1-1,NA,CASKFRGNTEAFF,TGTGCCAGCAAATTTAGGGGGAACACTGAAGCTTTCTTT
TRBV5-1,NA,TRBJ2-7,TRBD2,CASSLASGTTYEQYF,TGCGCCAGCAGCTTGGCTTCCGGGACTACCTACGAGCAGTACTTC
TRBV18,NA,TRBJ1-2,NA,CASSPGLDTGYTF,TGTGCCAGCTCACCGGGTTTGGACACTGGCTACACCTTC
TRBV15,NA,TRBJ2-1,TRBD1,CATSTGTGGTEQFF,TGTGCCACCAGCACCGGGACAGGGGGAACTGAGCAGTTCTTC
TRBV6-5,few,TRBJ2-3,TRBD1,CASSRDRGTDTQYF,TGTGCCAGCAGCCGGGACAGGGGAACAGATACGCAGTATTTT
TRBV28,NA,TRBJ2-7,NA,CASSKRTSSYEQYF,TGTGCCAGCAGTAAACGAACAAGCTCCTACGAGCAGTACTTC
TRBV4-1,once,TRBJ2-7,NA,CASSQVGIREQYF,TGCGCCAGCAGCCAAGTGGGCATTCGCGAGCAGTACTTC
TRBV28,NA,TRBJ2-2,TRBD2,CASSPLAGNTGELFF,TGTGCCAGCAGCCCGCTAGCGGGCAACACCGGGGAGCTGTTTTTT
TRBV5-1,few,TRBJ2-3,NA,CASSSGYTDTQYF,TGCGCCAGCAGTTCGGGTTACACAGATACGCAGTATTTT
TRBV7-2,few,TRBJ2-7,NA,CASSLQHSSYEQYF,TGTGCCAGCAGCTTACAGCACAGCTCCTACGAGCAGTACTTC
TRBV4-1,NA,TRBJ2-7,NA,CASSQTGLHEQYF,TGCGCCAGCAGCCAAACAGGGTTGCACGAGCAGTACTTC